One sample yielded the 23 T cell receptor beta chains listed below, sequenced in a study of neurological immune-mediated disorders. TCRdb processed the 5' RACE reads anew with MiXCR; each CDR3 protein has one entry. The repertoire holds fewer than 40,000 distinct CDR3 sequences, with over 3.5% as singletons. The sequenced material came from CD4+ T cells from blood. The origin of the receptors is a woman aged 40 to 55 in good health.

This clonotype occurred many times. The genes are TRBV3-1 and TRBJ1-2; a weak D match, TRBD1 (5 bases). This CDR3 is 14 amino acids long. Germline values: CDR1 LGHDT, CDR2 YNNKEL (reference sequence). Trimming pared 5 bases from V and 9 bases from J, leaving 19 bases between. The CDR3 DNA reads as TGTGCCAGCAGCGGCATCGCGGGGCGCGGTAGCTACACCTTC. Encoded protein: CASSGIAGRGSYTF.

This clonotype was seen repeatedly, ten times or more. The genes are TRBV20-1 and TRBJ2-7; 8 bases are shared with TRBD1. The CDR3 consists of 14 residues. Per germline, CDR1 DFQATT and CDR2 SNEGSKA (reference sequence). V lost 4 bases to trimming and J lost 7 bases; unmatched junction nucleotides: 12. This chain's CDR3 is CSATGQGDLGEQYF. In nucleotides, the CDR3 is TGCAGTGCTACCGGACAGGGTGATCTAGGAGAGCAGTACTTC.

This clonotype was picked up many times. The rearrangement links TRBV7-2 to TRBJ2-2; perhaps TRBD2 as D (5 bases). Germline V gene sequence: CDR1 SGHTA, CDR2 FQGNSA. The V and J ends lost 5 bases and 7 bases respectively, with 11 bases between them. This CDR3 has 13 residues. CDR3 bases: TGTGCCAGCAGCCTCGGACTTATCGGGGAGCTGTTTTTT. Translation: CASSLGLIGELFF. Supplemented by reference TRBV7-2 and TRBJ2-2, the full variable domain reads GAGVSQSPSNKVTEKGKDVELRCDPISGHTALYWYRQSLGQGLEFLIYFQGNSAPDKSGLPSDRFSAERTGGSVSTLTIQRTQQEDSAVYLCASSLGLIGELFFGEGSRLTVL.

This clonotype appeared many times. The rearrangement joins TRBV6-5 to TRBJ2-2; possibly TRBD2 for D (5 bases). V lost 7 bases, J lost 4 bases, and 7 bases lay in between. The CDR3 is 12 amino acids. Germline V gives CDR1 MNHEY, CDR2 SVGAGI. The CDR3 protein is CASIGGTGELFF. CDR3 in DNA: TGTGCCAGCATAGGAGGCACCGGGGAGCTGTTTTTT.

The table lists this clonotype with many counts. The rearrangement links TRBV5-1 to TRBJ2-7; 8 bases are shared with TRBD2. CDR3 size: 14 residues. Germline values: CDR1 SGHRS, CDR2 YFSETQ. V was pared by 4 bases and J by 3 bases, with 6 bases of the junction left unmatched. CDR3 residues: CASSPTGGIYEQYF. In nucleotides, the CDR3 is TGCGCCAGCAGCCCGACGGGAGGGATCTACGAGCAGTACTTC.

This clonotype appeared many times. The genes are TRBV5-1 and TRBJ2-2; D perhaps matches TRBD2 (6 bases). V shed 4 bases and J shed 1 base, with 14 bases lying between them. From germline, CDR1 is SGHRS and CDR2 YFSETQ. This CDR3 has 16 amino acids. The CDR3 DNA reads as TGCGCCAGCAGCCGGGAGCGTCGGGGGAACACCGGGGAGCTGTTTTTT. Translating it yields CASSRERRGNTGELFF.

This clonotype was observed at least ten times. The CDR3 DNA sequence: TGTGCCAGCAGCTTAGAGGGTAGAGGCTACACCTTC. Protein sequence: CASSLEGRGYTF. The rearrangement links TRBV11-2 to TRBJ1-2; no clear D. The V gene lost 0 bases and the J gene lost 8 bases, with 7 bases spanning the gap. The CDR3 is made up of 12 amino acids. Germline CDR1 reads SGHAT; CDR2 reads FQNNGV.

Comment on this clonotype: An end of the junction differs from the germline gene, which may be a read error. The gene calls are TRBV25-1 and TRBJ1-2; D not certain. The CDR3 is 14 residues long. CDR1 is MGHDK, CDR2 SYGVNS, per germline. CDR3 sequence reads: CARSEGRRAYGYTF. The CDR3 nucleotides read TGTGCCCGCAGTGAGGGCAGGAGAGCCTATGGCTACACCTTT.

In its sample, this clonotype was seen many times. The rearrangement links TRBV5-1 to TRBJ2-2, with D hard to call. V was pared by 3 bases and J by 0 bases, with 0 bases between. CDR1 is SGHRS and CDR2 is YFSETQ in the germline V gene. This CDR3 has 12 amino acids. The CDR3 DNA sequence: TGCGCCAGCAGCTCGAACACCGGGGAGCTGTTTTTT. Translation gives CASSSNTGELFF.

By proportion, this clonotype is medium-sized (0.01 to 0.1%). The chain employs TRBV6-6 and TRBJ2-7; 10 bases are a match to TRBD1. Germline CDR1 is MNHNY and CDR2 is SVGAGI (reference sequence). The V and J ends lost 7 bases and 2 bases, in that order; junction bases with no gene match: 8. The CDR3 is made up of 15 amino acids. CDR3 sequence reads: CASTPGQGFTYEQYF. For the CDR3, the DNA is TGTGCCAGCACCCCGGGACAGGGGTTCACCTACGAGCAGTACTTC.

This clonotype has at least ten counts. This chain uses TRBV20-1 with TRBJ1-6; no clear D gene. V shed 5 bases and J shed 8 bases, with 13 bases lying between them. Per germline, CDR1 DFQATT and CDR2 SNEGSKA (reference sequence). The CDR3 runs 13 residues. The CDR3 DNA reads TGCAGTGCTCCAGCCTCCTTACATTCACCCCTCCACTTT. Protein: CSAPASLHSPLHF.

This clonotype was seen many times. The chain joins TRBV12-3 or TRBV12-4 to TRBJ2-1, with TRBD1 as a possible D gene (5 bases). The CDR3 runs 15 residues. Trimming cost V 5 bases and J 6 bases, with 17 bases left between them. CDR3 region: CASSIGAPGINEQFF. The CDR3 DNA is TGTGCCAGCAGTATTGGGGCTCCAGGGATCAATGAGCAGTTCTTC.

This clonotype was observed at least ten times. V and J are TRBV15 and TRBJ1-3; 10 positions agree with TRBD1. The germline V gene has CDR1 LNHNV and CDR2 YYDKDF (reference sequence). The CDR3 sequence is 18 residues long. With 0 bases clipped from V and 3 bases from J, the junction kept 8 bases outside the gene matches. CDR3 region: CATSREEDRGLYGNTIYF. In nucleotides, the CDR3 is TGTGCCACCAGCAGAGAGGAGGACAGGGGGTTATATGGAAACACCATATATTTT.

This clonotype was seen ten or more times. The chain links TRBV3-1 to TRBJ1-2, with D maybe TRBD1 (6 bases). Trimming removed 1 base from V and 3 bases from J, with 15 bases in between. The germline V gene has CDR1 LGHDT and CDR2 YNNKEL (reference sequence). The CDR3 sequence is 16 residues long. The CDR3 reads CASSQVLQGTYYGYTF. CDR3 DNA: TGTGCCAGCAGCCAAGTACTTCAGGGGACCTACTATGGCTACACCTTC.

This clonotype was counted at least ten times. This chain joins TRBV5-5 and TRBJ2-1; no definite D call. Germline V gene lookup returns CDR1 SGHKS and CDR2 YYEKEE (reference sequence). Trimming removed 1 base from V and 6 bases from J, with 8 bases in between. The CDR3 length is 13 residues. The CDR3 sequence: CASSLSTVNEQFF. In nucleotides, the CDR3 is TGTGCCAGCAGCTTGAGTACCGTCAATGAGCAGTTCTTC. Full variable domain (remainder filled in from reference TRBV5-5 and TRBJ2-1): DAGVTQSPTHLIKTRGQQVTLRCSPISGHKSVSWYQQVLGQGPQFIFQYYEKEERGRGNFPDRFSARQFPNYSSELNVNALLLGDSALYLCASSLSTVNEQFFGPGTRLTVL.

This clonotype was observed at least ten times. The CDR3 reads CASSRGQGHYGYTF. CDR3 coding DNA: TGTGCCAGCAGCCGTGGACAGGGCCACTATGGCTACACCTTC. The V gene is TRBV14, the J gene TRBJ1-2; the match to TRBD1 covers 8 bases. CDR3 size: 14 residues. Germline assignment: CDR1 SGHDN and CDR2 FVKESK. J lost 3 bases, V lost 4 bases, and 4 bases had no gene match. The full variable domain, rest sourced from reference TRBV14 and TRBJ1-2, is EAGVTQFPSHSVIEKGQTVTLRCDPISGHDNLYWYRRVMGKEIKFLLHFVKESKQDESGMPNNRFLAERTGGTYSTLKVQPAELEDSGVYFCASSRGQGHYGYTFGSGTRLTVV.

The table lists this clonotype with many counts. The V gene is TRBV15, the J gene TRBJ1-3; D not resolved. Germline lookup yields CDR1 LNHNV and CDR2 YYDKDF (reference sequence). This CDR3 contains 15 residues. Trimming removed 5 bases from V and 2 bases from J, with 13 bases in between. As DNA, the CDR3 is TGTGCCACCAGCTTGGGGAGGCAAACTGGAAACACCATATATTTT. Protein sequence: CATSLGRQTGNTIYF. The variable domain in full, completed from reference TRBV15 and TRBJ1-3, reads DAMVIQNPRYQVTQFGKPVTLSCSQTLNHNVMYWYQQKSSQAPKLLFHYYDKDFNNEADTPDNFQSRRPNTSFCFLDIRSPGLGDTAMYLCATSLGRQTGNTIYFGEGSWLTVV.

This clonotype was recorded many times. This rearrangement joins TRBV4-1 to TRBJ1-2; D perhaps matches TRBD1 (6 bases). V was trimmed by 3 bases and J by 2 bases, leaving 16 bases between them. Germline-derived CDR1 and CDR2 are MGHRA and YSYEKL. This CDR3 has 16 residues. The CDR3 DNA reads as TGCGCCAGCAGCCACCACCTGCGGGGGCGCAACTATGGCTACACCTTC. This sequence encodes CASSHHLRGRNYGYTF.

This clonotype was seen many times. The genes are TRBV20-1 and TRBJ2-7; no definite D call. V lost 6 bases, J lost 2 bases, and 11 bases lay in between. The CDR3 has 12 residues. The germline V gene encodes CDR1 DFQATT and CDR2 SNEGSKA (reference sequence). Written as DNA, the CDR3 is TGCAGTGCGGAAGACAAGGCCTACGAGCAGTACTTC. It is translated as CSAEDKAYEQYF.

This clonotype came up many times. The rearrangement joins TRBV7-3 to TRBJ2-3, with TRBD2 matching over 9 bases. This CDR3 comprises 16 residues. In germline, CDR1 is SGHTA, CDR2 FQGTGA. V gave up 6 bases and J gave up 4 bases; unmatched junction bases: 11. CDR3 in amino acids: CASRQGASGAADTQYF. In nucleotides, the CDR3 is TGTGCCAGCAGGCAAGGGGCTAGCGGGGCAGCAGATACGCAGTATTTT.

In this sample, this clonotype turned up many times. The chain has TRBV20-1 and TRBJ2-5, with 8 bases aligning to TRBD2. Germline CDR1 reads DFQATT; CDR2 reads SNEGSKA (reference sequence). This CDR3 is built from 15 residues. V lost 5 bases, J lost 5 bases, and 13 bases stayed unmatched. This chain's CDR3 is CSAVPLGTRHETQYF. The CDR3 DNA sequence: TGCAGTGCTGTGCCTCTTGGGACTAGGCACGAGACCCAGTACTTC.

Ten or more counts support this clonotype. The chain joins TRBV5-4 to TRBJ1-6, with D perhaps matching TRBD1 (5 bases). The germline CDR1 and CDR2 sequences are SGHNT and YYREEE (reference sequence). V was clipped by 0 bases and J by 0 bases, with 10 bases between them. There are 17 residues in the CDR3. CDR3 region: CASSLAGGGSYNSPLHF. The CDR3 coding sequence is TGTGCCAGCAGCTTGGCCGGGGGGGGCTCCTATAATTCACCCCTCCACTTT.

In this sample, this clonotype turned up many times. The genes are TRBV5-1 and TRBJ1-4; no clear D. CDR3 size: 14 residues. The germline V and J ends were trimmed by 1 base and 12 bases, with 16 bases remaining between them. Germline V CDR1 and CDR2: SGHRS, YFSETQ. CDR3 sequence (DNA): TGCGCCAGCAGCTTGAGGTTCTCAGCCGGGGAACTGTTTTTT. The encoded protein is CASSLRFSAGELFF.